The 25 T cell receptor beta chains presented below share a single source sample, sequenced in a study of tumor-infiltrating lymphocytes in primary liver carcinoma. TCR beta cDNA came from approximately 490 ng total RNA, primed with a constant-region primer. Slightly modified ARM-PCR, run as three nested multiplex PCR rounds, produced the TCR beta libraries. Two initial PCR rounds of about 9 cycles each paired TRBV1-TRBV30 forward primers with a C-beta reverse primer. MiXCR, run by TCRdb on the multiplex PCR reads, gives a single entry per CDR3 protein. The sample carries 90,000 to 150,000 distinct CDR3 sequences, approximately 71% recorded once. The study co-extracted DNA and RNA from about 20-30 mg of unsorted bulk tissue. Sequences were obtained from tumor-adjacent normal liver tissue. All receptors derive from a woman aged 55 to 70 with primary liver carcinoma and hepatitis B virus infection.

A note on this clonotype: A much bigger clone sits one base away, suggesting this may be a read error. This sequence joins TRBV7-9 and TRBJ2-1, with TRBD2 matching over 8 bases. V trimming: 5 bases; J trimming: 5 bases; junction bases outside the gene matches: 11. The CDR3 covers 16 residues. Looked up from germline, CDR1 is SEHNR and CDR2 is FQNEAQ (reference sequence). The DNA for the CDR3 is TGTGCCAGCAGCACCCTGTTTAGCGGGAAGGACAATGAGCAGTTCTTC. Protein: CASSTLFSGKDNEQFF. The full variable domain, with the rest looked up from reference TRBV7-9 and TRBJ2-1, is DTGVSQNPRHKITKRGQNVTFRCDPISEHNRLYWYRQTLGQGPEFLTYFQNEAQLEKSRLLSDRFSAERPKGSFSTLEIQRTEQGDSAMYLCASSTLFSGKDNEQFFGPGTRLTVL.

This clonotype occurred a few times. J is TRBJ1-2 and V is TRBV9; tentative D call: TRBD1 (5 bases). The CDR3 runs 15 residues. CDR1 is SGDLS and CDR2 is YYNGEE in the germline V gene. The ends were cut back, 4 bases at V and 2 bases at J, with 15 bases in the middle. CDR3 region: CASSPQTEKNYGYTF. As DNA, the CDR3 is TGTGCCAGCAGCCCTCAGACAGAAAAGAACTATGGCTACACCTTC.

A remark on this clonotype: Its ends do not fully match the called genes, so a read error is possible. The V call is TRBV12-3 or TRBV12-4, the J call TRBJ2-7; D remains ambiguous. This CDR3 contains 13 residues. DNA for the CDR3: TGTGCCAGCGGTCTCCGACGCCGCTACGAGCAATACTTC. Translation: CASGLRRRYEQYF.

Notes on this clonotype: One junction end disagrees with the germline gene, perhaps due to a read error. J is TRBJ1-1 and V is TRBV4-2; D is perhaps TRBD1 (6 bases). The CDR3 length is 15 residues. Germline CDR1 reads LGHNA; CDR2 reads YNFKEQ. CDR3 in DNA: TGTGCCAGCAGCCCCGCGCCCGACAGGAACACTGAAGCCTTCTTT. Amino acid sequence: CASSPAPDRNTEAFF.

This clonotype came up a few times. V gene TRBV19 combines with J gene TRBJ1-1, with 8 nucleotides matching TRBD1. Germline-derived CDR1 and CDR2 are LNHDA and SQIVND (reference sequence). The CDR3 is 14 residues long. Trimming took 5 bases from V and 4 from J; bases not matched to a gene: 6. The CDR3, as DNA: TGTGCCAGTAGTTTAATTGGACAGGGCACTGAAGCTTTCTTT. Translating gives CASSLIGQGTEAFF.

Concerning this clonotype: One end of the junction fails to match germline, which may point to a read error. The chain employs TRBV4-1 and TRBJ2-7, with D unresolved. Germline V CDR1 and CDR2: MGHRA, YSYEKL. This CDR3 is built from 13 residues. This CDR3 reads CARSQGPPYEQYF. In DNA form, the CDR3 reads TGCGCCAGAAGCCAAGGTCCACCTTACGAGCAGTACTTC.

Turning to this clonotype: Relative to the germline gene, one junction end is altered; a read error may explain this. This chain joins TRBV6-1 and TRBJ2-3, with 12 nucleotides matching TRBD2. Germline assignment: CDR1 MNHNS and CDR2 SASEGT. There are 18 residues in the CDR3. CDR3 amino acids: CASSQGGTSGSNTDKQYF. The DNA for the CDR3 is TGTGCCAGCAGTCAAGGGGGGACTAGCGGGTCGAACACAGATAAGCAGTATTTT.

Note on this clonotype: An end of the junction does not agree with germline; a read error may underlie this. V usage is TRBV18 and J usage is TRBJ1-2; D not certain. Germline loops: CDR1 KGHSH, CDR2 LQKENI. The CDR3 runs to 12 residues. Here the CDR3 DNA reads TGTGCCAGCTCACCACCCAATGGTGGCTGCACCTTC. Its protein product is CASSPPNGGCTF.

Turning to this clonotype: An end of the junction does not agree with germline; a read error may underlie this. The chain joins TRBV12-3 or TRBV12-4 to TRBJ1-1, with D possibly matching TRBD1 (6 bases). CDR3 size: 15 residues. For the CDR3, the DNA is TGCGCCAGCAGTCCACCCGGAAAGGGACAATCTGAAGCTTTCTTT. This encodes CASSPPGKGQSEAFF.

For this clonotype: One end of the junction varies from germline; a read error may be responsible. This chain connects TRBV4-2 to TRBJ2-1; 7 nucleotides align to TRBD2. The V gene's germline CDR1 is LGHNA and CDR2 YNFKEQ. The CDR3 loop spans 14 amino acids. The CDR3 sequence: CASSRGDYHNEQLF. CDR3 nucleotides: TGTGCCAGCAGCCGAGGGGACTATCACAATGAGCAGCTCTTC.

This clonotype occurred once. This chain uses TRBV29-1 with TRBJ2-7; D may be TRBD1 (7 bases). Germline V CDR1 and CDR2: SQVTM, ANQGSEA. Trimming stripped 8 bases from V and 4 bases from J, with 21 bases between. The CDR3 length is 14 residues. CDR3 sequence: CSLAGTVATYEQYF. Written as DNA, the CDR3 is TGCAGCCTTGCGGGGACAGTGGCAACATACGAGCAGTACTTC.

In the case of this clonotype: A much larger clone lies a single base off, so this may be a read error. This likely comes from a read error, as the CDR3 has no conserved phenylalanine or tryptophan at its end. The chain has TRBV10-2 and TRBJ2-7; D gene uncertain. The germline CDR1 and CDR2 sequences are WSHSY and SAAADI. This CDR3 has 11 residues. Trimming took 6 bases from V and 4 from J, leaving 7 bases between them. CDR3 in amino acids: CASRRAYEQYL. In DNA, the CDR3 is TGCGCCAGCAGGCGAGCTTACGAGCAGTACCTC.

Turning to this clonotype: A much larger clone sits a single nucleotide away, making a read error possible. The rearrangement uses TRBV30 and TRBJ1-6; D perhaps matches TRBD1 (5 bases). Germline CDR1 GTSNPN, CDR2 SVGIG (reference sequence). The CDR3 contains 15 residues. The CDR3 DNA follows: TGTGCCTGGACCAAGACGGGGGAGTGGAATTCACCCCTCCAGTTT. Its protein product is CAWTKTGEWNSPLQF.

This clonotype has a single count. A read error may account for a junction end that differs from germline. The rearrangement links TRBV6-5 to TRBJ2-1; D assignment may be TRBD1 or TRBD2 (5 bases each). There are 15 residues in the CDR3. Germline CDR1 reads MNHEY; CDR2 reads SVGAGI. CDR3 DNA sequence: TGTTCCAGCAGTTACTTACGGGACCTACGCGATGAGCAGTTCTTC. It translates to CSSSYLRDLRDEQFF.

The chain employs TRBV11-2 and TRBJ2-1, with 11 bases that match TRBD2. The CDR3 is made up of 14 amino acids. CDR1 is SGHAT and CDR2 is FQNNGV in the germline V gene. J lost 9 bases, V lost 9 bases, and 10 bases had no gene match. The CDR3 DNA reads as TGTGCCAGTAACTTAGCGGGAGGGCCATTTGAGCAGTTCTTC. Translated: CASNLAGGPFEQFF. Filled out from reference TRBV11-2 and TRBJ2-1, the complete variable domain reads EAGVAQSPRYKIIEKRQSVAFWCNPISGHATLYWYQQILGQGPKLLIQFQNNGVVDDSQLPKDRFSAERLKGVDSTLKIQPAKLEDSAVYLCASNLAGGPFEQFFGPGTRLTVL.

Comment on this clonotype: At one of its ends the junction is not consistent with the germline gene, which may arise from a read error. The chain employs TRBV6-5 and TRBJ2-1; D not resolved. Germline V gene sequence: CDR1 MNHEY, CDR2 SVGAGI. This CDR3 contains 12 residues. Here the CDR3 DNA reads TGTTCCAGCACCAGACGCTCCGGAGAGTCGTTCTTC. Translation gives CSSTRRSGESFF.

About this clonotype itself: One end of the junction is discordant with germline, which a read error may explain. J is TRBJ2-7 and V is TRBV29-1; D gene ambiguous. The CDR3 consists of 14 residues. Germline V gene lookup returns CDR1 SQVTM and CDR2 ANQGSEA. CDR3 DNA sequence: TGCAGCGTTGATGGCCACAGCAGCTCCTACGAGCGGTACTTC. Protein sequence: CSVDGHSSSYERYF.

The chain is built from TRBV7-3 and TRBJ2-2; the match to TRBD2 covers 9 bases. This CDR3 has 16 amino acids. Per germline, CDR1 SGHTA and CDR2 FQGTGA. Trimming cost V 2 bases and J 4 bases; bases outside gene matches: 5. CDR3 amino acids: CASSLAAGGVTGELFF. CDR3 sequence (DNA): TGTGCCAGCAGCTTAGCTGCGGGAGGGGTCACCGGGGAGCTGTTTTTT.

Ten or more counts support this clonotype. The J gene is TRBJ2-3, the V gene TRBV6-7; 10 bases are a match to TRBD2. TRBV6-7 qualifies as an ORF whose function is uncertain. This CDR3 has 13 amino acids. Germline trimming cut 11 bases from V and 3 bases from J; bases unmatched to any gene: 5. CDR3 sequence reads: CAYRTSGTDTQYF. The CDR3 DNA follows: TGTGCCTACCGGACTAGCGGAACAGATACGCAGTATTTT.

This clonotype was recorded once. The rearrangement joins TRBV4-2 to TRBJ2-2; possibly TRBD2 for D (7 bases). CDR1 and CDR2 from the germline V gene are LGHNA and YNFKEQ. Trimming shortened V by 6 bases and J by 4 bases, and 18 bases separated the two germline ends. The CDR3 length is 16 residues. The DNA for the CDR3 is TGTGCCAGCAGTCAATGTTGGGGGGGCTCCACCGGGGAGCTGTTTTTT. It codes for CASSQCWGGSTGELFF.

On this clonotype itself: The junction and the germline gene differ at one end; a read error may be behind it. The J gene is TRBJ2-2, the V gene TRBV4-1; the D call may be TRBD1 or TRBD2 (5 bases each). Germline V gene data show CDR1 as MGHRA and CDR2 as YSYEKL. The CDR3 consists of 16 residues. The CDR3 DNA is TGCGCCAGCAGCCAAGAGAGGGGTTCGGCCACCTGGGAACTGTTTTTT. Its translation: CASSQERGSATWELFF.

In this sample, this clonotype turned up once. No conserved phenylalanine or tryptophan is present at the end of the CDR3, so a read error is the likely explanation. The DNA of the CDR3 is TGTGCCAGCAGCCCAATGGAACTAGCAGAAAACATTCAGTACTTA. Its translation: CASSPMELAENIQYL. The rearrangement uses TRBV5-6 and TRBJ2-4; possibly TRBD2 for D (6 bases). V was pared by 4 bases and J by 5 bases, with 16 bases between. The CDR3 length is 15 residues. Germline V gene lookup returns CDR1 SGHDT and CDR2 YYEEEE.

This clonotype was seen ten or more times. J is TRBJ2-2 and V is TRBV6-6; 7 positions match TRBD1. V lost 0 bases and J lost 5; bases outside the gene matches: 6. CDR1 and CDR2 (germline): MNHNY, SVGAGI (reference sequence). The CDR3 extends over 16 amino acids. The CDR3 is CASSYSKTGPTGELFF. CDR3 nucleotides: TGTGCCAGCAGTTACTCTAAGACAGGGCCGACCGGGGAGCTGTTTTTT.

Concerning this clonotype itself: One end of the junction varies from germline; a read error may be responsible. CDR3 DNA: TGCGCCAGCACCTTAGAAGGGAACACTGATGCTTTCTTT. Amino acid sequence: CASTLEGNTDAFF. The chain couples TRBV11-2 to TRBJ1-1; D unresolved. CDR3 length equals 13 residues. CDR1 and CDR2 from the germline V gene are SGHAT and FQNNGV.

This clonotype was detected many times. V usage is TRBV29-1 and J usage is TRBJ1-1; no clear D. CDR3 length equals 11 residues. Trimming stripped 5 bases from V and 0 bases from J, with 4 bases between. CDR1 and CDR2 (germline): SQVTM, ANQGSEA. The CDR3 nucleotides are TGCAGCGTTCGAGTGAACACTGAAGCTTTCTTT. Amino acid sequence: CSVRVNTEAFF.